This T cell receptor beta chain was identified in a study of cytomegalovirus exposure and HLA in healthy donors. At the level of the study: The approximately 700 first-cohort repertoires shared a platform with the 100 to 150 validation repertoires, as reported in a later analysis. The study's findings and limits: Clusters of TCRs from the first cohort tended to co-occur in the approximately 130 validation repertoires (as a later analysis found). TCR beta chains numbering some 160 were designated cytomegalovirus-associated.

Here immunoSEQ multiplex PCR was the method, and the copy in TCRdb shows in-frame clones only, minus some. This table has more than 140,000 clones, about 89% appearing once. Note on this clone: Its antigen remains unknown.

The donors belonged to the roughly 110-subject validation cohort, separate from the roughly 700-subject first cohort. This clonotype originated in a woman aged 18-29 years in good health and CMV-seropositive. Sequenced input: PBMCs.

Here the CDR3 reads CASELLTSGETQYF. The CDR3 DNA reads TGTGCCAGCGAACTTTTGACTAGCGGAGAGACCCAGTACTTC. V gene TRBV2 combines with J gene TRBJ2-5; 9 nucleotides line up with TRBD2. CDR1 and CDR2 from the germline V gene are SNHLY and FYNNEI. The CDR3 totals 14 residues. The trim removed 8 bases at V and 4 bases at J, leaving 8 bases unmatched.